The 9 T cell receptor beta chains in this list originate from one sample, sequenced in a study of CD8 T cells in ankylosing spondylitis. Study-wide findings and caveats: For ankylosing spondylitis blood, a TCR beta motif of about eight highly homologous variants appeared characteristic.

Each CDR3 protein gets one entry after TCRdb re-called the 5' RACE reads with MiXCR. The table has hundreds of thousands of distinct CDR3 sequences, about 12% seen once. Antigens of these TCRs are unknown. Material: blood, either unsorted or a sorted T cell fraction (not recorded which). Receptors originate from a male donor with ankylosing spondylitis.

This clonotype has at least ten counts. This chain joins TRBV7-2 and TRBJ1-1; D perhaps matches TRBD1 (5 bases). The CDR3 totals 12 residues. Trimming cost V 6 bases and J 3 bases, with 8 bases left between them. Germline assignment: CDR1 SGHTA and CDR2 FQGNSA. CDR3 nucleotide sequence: TGTGCCAGCAGTGGGGGGTACACTGAAGCTTTCTTT. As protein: CASSGGYTEAFF.

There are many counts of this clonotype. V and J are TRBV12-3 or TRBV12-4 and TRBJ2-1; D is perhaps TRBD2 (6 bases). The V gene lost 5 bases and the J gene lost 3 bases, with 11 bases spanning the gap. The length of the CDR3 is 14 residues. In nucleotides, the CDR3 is TGTGCCAGCAGTGGCGGACTATTCTACAATGAGCAGTTCTTC. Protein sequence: CASSGGLFYNEQFF.

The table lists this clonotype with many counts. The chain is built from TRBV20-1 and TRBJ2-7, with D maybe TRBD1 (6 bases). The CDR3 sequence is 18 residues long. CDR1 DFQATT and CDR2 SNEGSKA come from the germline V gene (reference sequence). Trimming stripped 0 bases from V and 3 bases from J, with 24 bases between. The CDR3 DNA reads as TGCAGTGCTAGAGATCTGGGGGCAGGTGGGCTAGGTCGCTACGAGCAGTACTTC. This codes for CSARDLGAGGLGRYEQYF.

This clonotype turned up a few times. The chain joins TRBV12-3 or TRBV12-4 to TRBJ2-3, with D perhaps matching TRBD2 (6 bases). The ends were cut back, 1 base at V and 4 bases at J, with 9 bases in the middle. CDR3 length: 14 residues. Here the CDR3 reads CASSLGLVADTQYF. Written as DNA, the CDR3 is TGTGCCAGCAGTTTAGGACTAGTTGCAGATACGCAGTATTTT.

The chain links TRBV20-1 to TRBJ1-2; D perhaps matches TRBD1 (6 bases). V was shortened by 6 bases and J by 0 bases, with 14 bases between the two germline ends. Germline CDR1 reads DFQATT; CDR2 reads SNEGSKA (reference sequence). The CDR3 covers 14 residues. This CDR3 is CSATGYRSNYGYTF. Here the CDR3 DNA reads TGCAGTGCCACAGGGTACCGTTCTAACTATGGCTACACCTTC.

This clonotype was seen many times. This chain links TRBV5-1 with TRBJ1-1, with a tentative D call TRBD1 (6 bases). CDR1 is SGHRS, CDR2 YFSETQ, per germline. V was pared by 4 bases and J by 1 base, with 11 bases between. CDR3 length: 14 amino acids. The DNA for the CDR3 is TGCGCCAGCAGCGTCCAGGGGCCGAACACTGAAGCTTTCTTT. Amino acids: CASSVQGPNTEAFF.

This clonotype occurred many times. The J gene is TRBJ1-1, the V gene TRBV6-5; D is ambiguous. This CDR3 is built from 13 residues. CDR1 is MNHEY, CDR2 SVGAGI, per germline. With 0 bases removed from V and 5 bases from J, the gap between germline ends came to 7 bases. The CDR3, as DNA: TGTGCCAGCAGTTACTCGACGGGGACTGAAGCTTTCTTT. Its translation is CASSYSTGTEAFF.

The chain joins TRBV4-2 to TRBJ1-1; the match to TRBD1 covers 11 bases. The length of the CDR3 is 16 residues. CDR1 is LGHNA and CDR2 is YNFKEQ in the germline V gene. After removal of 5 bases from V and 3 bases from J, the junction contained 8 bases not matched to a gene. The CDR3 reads CASSGPQGQGDTEAFF. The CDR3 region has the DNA TGTGCCAGCAGCGGACCACAGGGACAGGGGGACACTGAAGCTTTCTTT.

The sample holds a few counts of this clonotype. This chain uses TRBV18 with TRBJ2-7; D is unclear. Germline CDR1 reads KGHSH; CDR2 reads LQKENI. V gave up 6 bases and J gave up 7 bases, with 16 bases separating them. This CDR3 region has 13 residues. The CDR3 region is CASSPSSELEQYF. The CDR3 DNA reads TGTGCCAGCTCCCCATCTTCCGAACTGGAGCAGTACTTC. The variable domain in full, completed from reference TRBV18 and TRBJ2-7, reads NAGVMQNPRHLVRRRGQEARLRCSPMKGHSHVYWYRQLPEEGLKFMVYLQKENIIDESGMPKERFSAEFPKEGPSILRIQQVVRGDSAAYFCASSPSSELEQYFGPGTRLTVT.